This T cell receptor beta chain was found in a study of cytomegalovirus exposure and HLA in healthy donors. Findings of the study overall: As confirmed in vitro, a few CMV-associated chains were specific for CMV antigens.

60 Vbeta and 13 Jbeta primers were used in PCR. The table came from immunoSEQ multiplex PCR; TCRdb's copy has only in-frame clones and leaves some out. The sample comprises 100,000 to 150,000 clones, about 80% of which are singletons, and more than 2.5% rests with the top ten. Trimming shortened V by 2 bases and J by 3 bases, and 10 bases separated the two germline ends. This CDR3 has 15 amino acids. Germline V gene data show CDR1 as KGHSH and CDR2 as LQKENI. The donors, nominally healthy at sampling, likely had unrecorded immune exposures. On this clone itself: Its antigen is not identified.

The sequenced sample consisted of PBMCs. The receptor's source is a woman in her fifties or sixties in good health and CMV-seronegative. This chain uses TRBV18 with TRBJ1-4, with D hard to call. CDR3 sequence (DNA): TGTGCCAGCTCACCAACGGGTGCAGCTAATGAAAAACTGTTTTTT. Protein sequence: CASSPTGAANEKLFF.